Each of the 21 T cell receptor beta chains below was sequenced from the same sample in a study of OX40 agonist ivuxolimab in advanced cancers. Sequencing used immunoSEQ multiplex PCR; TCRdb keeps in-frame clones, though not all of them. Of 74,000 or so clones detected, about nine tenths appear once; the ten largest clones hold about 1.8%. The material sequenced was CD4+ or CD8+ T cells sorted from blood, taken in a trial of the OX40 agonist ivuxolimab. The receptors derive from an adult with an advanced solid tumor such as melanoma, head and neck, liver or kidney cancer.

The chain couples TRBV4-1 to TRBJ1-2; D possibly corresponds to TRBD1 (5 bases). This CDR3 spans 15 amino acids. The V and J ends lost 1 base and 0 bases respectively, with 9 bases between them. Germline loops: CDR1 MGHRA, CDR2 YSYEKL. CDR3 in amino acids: CASSQGQGANYGYTF. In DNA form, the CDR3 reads TGCGCCAGCAGCCAAGGGCAGGGAGCTAACTATGGCTACACCTTC.

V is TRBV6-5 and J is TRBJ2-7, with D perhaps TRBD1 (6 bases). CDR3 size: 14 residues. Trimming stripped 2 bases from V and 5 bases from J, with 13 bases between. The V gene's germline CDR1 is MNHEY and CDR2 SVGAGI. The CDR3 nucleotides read TGTGCCAGCAGTTACCAATGGACAGTGAACGAGCAGTACTTC. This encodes CASSYQWTVNEQYF.

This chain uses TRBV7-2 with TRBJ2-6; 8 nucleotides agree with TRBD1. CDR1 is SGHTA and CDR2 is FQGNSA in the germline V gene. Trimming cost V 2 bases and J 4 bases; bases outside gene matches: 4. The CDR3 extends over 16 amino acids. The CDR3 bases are TGTGCCAGCAGCTTACAGGGGGCGCGAGGGGCCAACGTCCTGACTTTC. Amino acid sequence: CASSLQGARGANVLTF.

The CDR3 region has the DNA TGCGCCAGCAGCTTCTCCGACTCGAGCGGCTACACCTTC. This sequence encodes CASSFSDSSGYTF. The chain employs TRBV5-1 and TRBJ1-2; no firm D call. CDR1 is SGHRS, CDR2 YFSETQ, per germline. This CDR3 contains 13 residues. V lost 2 bases and J lost 8, with 13 bases in between.

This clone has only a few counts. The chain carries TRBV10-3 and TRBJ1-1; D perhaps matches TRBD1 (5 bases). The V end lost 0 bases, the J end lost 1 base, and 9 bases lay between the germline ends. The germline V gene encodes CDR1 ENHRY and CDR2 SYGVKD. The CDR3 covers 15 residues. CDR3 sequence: CAISESTTGNTEAFF. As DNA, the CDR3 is TGTGCCATCAGTGAGTCGACCACAGGGAACACTGAAGCTTTCTTT.

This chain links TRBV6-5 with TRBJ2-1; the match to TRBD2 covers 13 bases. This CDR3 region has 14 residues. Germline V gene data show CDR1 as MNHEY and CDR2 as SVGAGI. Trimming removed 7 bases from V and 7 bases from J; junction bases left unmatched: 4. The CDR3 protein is CASTKTSGGNEQFF. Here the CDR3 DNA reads TGTGCCAGCACCAAGACTAGCGGGGGGAATGAGCAGTTCTTC.

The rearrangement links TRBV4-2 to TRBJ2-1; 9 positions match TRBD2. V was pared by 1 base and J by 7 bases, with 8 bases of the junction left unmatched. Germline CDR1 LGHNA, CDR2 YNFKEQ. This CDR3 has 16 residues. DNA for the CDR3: TGTGCCAGCAGCCAAGTCGGGGGACTAGCTTTTAATGAGCAGTTCTTC. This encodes CASSQVGGLAFNEQFF.

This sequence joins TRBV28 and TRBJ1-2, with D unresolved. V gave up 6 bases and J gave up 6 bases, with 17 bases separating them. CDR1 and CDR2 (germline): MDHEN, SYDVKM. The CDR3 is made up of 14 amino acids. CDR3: CASSPHQDGDGYTF. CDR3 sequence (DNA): TGTGCCAGCAGCCCGCATCAGGATGGGGATGGCTACACCTTC.

This CDR3 reads CASAPGGGNNEQFF. The CDR3 DNA sequence: TGTGCCAGCGCCCCCGGAGGGGGGAACAATGAGCAGTTCTTC. The chain links TRBV6-1 to TRBJ2-1, with D perhaps matching TRBD1 or TRBD2 (6 bases each). CDR3 length: 14 amino acids. V was clipped by 8 bases and J by 5 bases, with 16 bases between them. From germline, CDR1 is MNHNS and CDR2 SASEGT.

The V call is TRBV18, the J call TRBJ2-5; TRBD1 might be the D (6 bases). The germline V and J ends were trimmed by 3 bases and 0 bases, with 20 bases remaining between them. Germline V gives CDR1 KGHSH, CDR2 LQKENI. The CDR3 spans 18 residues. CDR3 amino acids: CASSPSNDRRNYQETQYF. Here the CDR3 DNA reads TGTGCCAGCTCACCCTCTAATGACAGGAGAAACTACCAAGAGACCCAGTACTTC.

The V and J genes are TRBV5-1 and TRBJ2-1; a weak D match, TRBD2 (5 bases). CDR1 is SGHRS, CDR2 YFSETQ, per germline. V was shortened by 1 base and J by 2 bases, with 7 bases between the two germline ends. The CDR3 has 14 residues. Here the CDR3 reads CASSLQEAYNEQFF. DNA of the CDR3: TGCGCCAGCAGCTTGCAGGAGGCCTACAATGAGCAGTTCTTC.

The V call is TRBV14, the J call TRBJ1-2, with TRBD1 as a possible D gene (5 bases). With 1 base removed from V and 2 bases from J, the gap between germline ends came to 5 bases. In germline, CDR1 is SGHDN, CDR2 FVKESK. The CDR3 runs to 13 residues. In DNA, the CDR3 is TGTGCCAGCAGCCAAGGGGGGAACTATGGCTACACCTTC. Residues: CASSQGGNYGYTF.

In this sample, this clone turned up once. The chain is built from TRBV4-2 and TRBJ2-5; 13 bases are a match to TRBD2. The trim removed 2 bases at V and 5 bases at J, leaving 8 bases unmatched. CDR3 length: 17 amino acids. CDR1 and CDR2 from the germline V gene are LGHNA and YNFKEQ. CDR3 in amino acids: CASSQTRTSGGSETQYF. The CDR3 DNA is TGTGCCAGCAGCCAAACGAGGACTAGCGGGGGATCGGAGACCCAGTACTTC.

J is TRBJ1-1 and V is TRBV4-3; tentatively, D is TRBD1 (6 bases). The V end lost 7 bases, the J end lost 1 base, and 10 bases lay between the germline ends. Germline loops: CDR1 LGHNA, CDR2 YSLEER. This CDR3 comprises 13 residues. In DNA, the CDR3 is TGCGCCAGCACTAGAGGGGGGAACACTGAAGCTTTCTTT. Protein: CASTRGGNTEAFF.

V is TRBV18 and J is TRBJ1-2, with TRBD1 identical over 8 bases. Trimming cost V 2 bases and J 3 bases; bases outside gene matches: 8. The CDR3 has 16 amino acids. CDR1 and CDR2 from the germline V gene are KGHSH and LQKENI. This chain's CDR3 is CASSPTGQGGDYGYTF. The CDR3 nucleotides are TGTGCCAGCTCACCAACAGGACAGGGAGGGGACTATGGCTACACCTTC.

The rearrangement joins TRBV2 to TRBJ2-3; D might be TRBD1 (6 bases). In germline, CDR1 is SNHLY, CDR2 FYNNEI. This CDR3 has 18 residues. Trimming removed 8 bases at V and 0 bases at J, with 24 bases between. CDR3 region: CASGPPYRVGASTDTQYF. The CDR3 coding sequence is TGTGCCAGCGGACCCCCCTACAGGGTTGGGGCGAGCACAGATACGCAGTATTTT.

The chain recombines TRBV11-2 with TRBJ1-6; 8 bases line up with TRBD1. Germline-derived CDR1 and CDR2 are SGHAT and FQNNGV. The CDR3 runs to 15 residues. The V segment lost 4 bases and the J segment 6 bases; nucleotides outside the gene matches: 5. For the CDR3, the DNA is TGTGCCAGCAGCTCACTGACAGGGGCTAATTCACCCCTCCACTTT. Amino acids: CASSSLTGANSPLHF.

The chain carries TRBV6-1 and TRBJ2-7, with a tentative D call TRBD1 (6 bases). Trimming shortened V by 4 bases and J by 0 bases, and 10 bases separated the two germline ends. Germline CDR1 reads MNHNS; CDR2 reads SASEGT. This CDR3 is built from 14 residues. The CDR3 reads CASSAGHHSYEQYF. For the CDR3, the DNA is TGTGCCAGCAGTGCGGGACACCACTCCTACGAGCAGTACTTC.

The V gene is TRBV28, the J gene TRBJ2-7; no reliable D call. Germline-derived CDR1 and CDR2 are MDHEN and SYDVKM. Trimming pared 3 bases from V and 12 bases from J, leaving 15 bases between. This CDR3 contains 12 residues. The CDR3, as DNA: TGTGCCAGCAGTTTGTGGGCAGACCGATGGTACTTC. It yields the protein CASSLWADRWYF.

For the CDR3, the DNA is TGTGCCTGGACCATAATGAACACTGAAGCTTTCTTT. It yields the protein CAWTIMNTEAFF. The rearrangement joins TRBV30 to TRBJ1-1; unclear D gene. The germline CDR1 and CDR2 sequences are GTSNPN and SVGIG (reference sequence). This CDR3 has 12 residues. V was pared by 4 bases and J by 0 bases, with 6 bases between.

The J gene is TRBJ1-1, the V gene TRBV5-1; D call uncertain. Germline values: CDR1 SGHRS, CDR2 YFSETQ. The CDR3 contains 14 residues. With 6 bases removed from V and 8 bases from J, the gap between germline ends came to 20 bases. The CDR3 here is CASKGFIGPTEAFF. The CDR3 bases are TGCGCCAGCAAAGGTTTTATAGGGCCTACAGAAGCTTTCTTT.